One and the same sample provided the 30 T cell receptor beta chains below, sequenced in a study of tumor-infiltrating lymphocytes in primary liver carcinoma. Starting material of about 480 ng total RNA yielded TCR beta cDNA via a constant-region primer. Amplification in three nested multiplex PCR rounds with slightly modified ARM-PCR gave rise to TCR beta libraries. The first two PCR rounds, around 11 cycles each, used TRBV1-TRBV30 forward primers and a C-beta reverse primer. From the multiplex PCR reads, TCRdb called clonotypes with MiXCR, one entry per CDR3 protein. Of roughly 32,000 distinct CDR3 sequences in the sample, less than 85% were seen once. Without any cell sorting, roughly 20-33 mg of bulk tissue yielded co-extracted RNA and DNA. The sequenced sample was liver tumor tissue from sampling region 4. The subset denotes: tumor region T4, right-lateral pole. The receptor set was obtained from a man aged 40-50 years with primary liver carcinoma and hepatitis B virus infection.

This clonotype was seen once. Lacking the conserved final phenylalanine or tryptophan, this CDR3 likely reflects a read error. The rearrangement joins TRBV4-2 to TRBJ2-1, with TRBD2 identical over 7 bases. Germline CDR1 reads LGHNA; CDR2 reads YNFKEQ. The CDR3 is made up of 16 amino acids. The DNA of the CDR3 is TGTACCAGCAGCCAGACGACTAGCAGGAGGGACAATGAGCAGTTCCTC. Translating gives CTSSQTTSRRDNEQFL.

In its sample, this clonotype was seen many times. The V gene is TRBV6-4, the J gene TRBJ2-1, with TRBD2 matching over 11 bases. This CDR3 comprises 15 residues. CDR1 is MRHNA, CDR2 SNTAGT, per germline. With 6 bases clipped from V and 7 bases from J, the junction kept 8 bases outside the gene matches. The CDR3 bases are TGTGCCAGCAGCCACAAGGCTAGCGGGGGGAATGAGCAGTTCTTC. Amino acid sequence: CASSHKASGGNEQFF.

This rearrangement joins TRBV6-2 or TRBV6-3 to TRBJ1-5, with D perhaps matching TRBD1 (6 bases). Trimming removed 7 bases at V and 9 bases at J, with 19 bases between. CDR1 MNHEY and CDR2 SVGEGT come from the germline V gene. This CDR3 spans 14 amino acids. The CDR3 bases are TGTGCCAGCACCCTGGTGAAGGGGGATCGGCCCCAGCATTTT. Protein product: CASTLVKGDRPQHF.

The sample holds one count of this clonotype. One end of the junction is discordant with germline, which a read error may explain. The genes are TRBV6-1 and TRBJ2-1; no clear D. The germline V gene encodes CDR1 MNHNS and CDR2 SASEGT. CDR3 size: 12 residues. As DNA, the CDR3 is TGTGCCAGCATTCTGTACTACAATGAGCAGTTCTTT. Protein sequence: CASILYYNEQFF.

This clonotype was recorded a few times. Because the CDR3 is missing its conserved closing phenylalanine or tryptophan, this is likely a read error. The DNA is left out, because the CDR3 cannot be placed on it with certainty; the CDR3 is given as TCRdb lists it. The CDR3: CAVSVARGTGELSL. The rearrangement joins TRBV6-6 to TRBJ2-2; TRBD1, as called in the table, went unchecked against the DNA. Both ends counted, the CDR3 spans 14 residues. Germline V gene lookup returns CDR1 MNHNY and CDR2 SVGAGI (reference sequence).

Of note for this clonotype: The CDR3 does not end in the conserved phenylalanine or tryptophan, so this is likely a read error. No DNA is shown, since the ends of the CDR3 on it are uncertain; the CDR3 is the one TCRdb lists. The chain couples TRBV4-1 to TRBJ2-2; TRBD2, as called in the table, went unchecked against the DNA. Termini included, the CDR3 measures 14 amino acids. The germline gives CDR1 MGHRA, CDR2 YSYEKL. The CDR3 sequence: CASSQLTLSGELLD.

This clonotype is judged medium-sized (0.01 to 0.1%). The rearrangement joins TRBV12-5 to TRBJ2-1; 8 bases align to TRBD2. With V trimmed by 5 bases and J by 5 bases, 8 bases remained unmatched. CDR1 and CDR2 from the germline V gene are LGHNT and FRNRAP. The CDR3 spans 15 residues. CDR3 in amino acids: CASGQSGGAHNEQFF. The CDR3 DNA reads as TGTGCTAGTGGTCAATCGGGGGGGGCCCACAATGAGCAGTTCTTC.

V is TRBV7-9 and J is TRBJ1-2; D call uncertain. The CDR3 loop spans 15 amino acids. Germline V gives CDR1 SEHNR, CDR2 FQNEAQ (reference sequence). The CDR3 sequence: CARSPSVGVSRGYTF. The DNA of the CDR3 is TGTGCTCGCAGCCCTAGTGTTGGGGTTTCGAGAGGCTACACCTTC.

The chain couples TRBV6-2 or TRBV6-3 to TRBJ1-1, with a tentative D call TRBD1 (5 bases). The CDR3 is 11 residues long. CDR1 and CDR2 (germline): MNHEY, SVGEGT. V lost 8 bases and J 14 bases, leaving 18 bases between the germline ends. The CDR3 spells CASGSAGPVFF. The CDR3 region has the DNA TGTGCCAGCGGTTCGGCAGGGCCGGTCTTCTTT.

The CDR3 loop reads CASSEAWLAIQYF. For the CDR3, the DNA is TGTGCCAGCAGTGAAGCGTGGCTGGCGATCCAGTACTTC. The V call is TRBV6-1, the J call TRBJ2-7; D call uncertain. Trimming shortened V by 0 bases and J by 10 bases, and 13 bases separated the two germline ends. This CDR3 is 13 amino acids long. Germline lookup yields CDR1 MNHNS and CDR2 SASEGT.

Comment on this clonotype: One end of the junction is discordant with germline, which a read error may explain. This chain joins TRBV5-4 and TRBJ1-1; 7 nucleotides match TRBD1. The CDR3 is 14 amino acids. The germline V gene has CDR1 SGHNT and CDR2 YYREEE (reference sequence). The CDR3 loop reads CASRSGQETIEALF. The CDR3 nucleotides read TGTGCCAGCAGATCCGGACAGGAGACTATTGAAGCTTTATTT.

This chain connects TRBV12-5 to TRBJ2-2; TRBD2 agrees at 7 bases. The V segment lost 5 bases and the J segment 8 bases; nucleotides outside the gene matches: 8. The V gene's germline CDR1 is LGHNT and CDR2 FRNRAP. This CDR3 is built from 14 residues. CDR3 coding DNA: TGTGCTAGTGGTCGGAGCGGGACGGATGGGGAGCTGTTTTTT. It translates to CASGRSGTDGELFF.

The chain joins TRBV7-9 to TRBJ2-3; weak D call: TRBD2 (6 bases). The germline gives CDR1 SEHNR, CDR2 FQNEAQ (reference sequence). The CDR3 contains 14 residues. The chain's CDR3 is CTSSQQTGADTQYF. The CDR3, as DNA: TGTACTAGCAGCCAGCAGACGGGAGCCGATACGCAGTATTTT.

This clonotype showed up just once. The conserved closing phenylalanine or tryptophan is absent in this CDR3, likely reflecting a read error. The rearrangement uses TRBV5-1 and TRBJ2-7, with TRBD2 identical over 7 bases. This CDR3 comprises 16 residues. Trimming at V came to 3 bases and at J to 3 bases, leaving 12 bases not matched to a gene. Germline V CDR1 and CDR2: SGHRS, YFSETQ. CDR3: CASSSMTSWPGYEQYL. CDR3 bases: TGCGCCAGCAGCTCTATGACTAGCTGGCCGGGCTACGAGCAGTACCTC.

Of note for this clonotype: Because it lacks the conserved phenylalanine or tryptophan at the end, this CDR3 is likely a read error. It is unclear where the CDR3 begins or ends on the DNA, so no DNA is shown, and the CDR3 is as TCRdb lists it. The chain employs TRBV6-6 and TRBJ2-2; TRBD1, the table's D call, lacks a check against the DNA. The CDR3 totals 14 residues, both ends included. Germline V gene data show CDR1 as MNHNY and CDR2 as SVGAGI (reference sequence). The CDR3 reads CAISVPRGTGELFC.

To note about this clonotype: A junction boundary mismatches the germline segment, possibly from a read error. The genes are TRBV5-4 and TRBJ1-1; 7 positions agree with TRBD1. Germline CDR1 reads SGHNT; CDR2 reads YYREEE (reference sequence). The CDR3 length is 17 residues. CDR3 sequence: CASSRVSFGTEDSEAVF. The CDR3 DNA reads TGTGCCAGCAGCCGCGTCAGTTTTGGGACAGAGGACTCTGAAGCCGTCTTT. The whole variable domain, filled in from reference TRBV5-4 and TRBJ1-1, reads ETGVTQSPTHLIKTRGQQVTLRCSSQSGHNTVSWYQQALGQGPQFIFQYYREEENGRGNFPPRFSGLQFPNYSSELNVNALELDDSALYLCASSRVSFGTEDSEAVFGQGTRLTVV.

Concerning this clonotype itself: A much larger clone differs from this one at a single base, so this may be a read error. The chain couples TRBV20-1 to TRBJ1-2, with TRBD1 identical over 7 bases. The V and J ends lost 7 bases and 4 bases, in that order; junction bases with no gene match: 9. The CDR3 runs to 13 residues. Germline assignment: CDR1 DFQATT and CDR2 SNEGSKA (reference sequence). The CDR3 spells CSVLVQGTYGYTF. Written as DNA, the CDR3 is TGCAGTGTCCTCGTACAGGGGACCTATGGCTACACCTTC.

Comments on this clonotype: No conserved phenylalanine or tryptophan ends this CDR3, so it is likely a read error. The chain joins TRBV29-1 to TRBJ2-5, with 11 bases fitting TRBD1. CDR1 is SQVTM and CDR2 is ANQGSEA in the germline V gene. The CDR3 runs to 15 residues. The chain's CDR3 is CSVEADRGRAEIQYI. Here the CDR3 DNA reads TGCAGCGTTGAAGCGGACAGGGGGCGGGCAGAGATCCAGTACATC.

Notes on this clonotype: The final CDR3 position lacks the conserved phenylalanine or tryptophan, pointing to a likely read error. No DNA is shown, since the ends of the CDR3 on it are uncertain; the CDR3 is the one TCRdb lists. The genes are TRBV5-1 and TRBJ2-5; the table's D call TRBD2 went unverified against the DNA. With termini counted, the CDR3 has 19 amino acids. Germline assignment: CDR1 SGHRS and CDR2 YFSETQ. The CDR3 loop is CASSLRGSGAAFFQETHYI.

As for this clonotype: A junction boundary mismatches the germline segment, possibly from a read error. The chain carries TRBV11-1 and TRBJ2-7; possibly TRBD1 for D (5 bases). The CDR3 runs to 12 residues. The V gene's germline CDR1 is SGHAT and CDR2 FQDESV (reference sequence). The CDR3 nucleotides read TGTGCCAGCAGGCCAGACAGCTACAAGCAGTATTTC. Translating gives CASRPDSYKQYF.

Notes on this clonotype: The junction does not match germline at one end; this may be a read error. V and J are TRBV30 and TRBJ2-6, with D possibly being TRBD2 (6 bases). CDR1 is GTSNPN and CDR2 is SVGIG in the germline V gene (reference sequence). The CDR3 sequence is 15 residues long. CDR3 sequence (DNA): TGTGCCTGGTGGAGGGCAGGGATTGGGGCCAGCGTCCTGACTTTC. It encodes CAWWRAGIGASVLTF. Supplemented by reference TRBV30 and TRBJ2-6, the full variable domain reads SQTIHQWPATLVQPVGSPLSLECTVEGTSNPNLYWYRQAAGRGLQLLFYSVGIGQISSEVPQNLSASRPQDRQFILSSKKLLLSDSGFYLCAWWRAGIGASVLTFGAGSRLTVL.

Comments on this clonotype: Its ends do not fully match the called genes, so a read error is possible. The gene calls are TRBV9 and TRBJ1-6; D is possibly TRBD1 (6 bases). Per germline, CDR1 SGDLS and CDR2 YYNGEE. There are 14 residues in the CDR3. The DNA for the CDR3 is TGTGCCTGCAGCGAGGAACAGGGAAATTCACCCCTCCACTTT. Translating it yields CACSEEQGNSPLHF.

Worth noting for this clonotype: This clone may be a read error of a much larger clone one base away. The V gene is TRBV29-1, the J gene TRBJ2-5, with 10 bases that match TRBD2. The CDR3 spans 15 residues. Germline-derived CDR1 and CDR2 are SQVTM and ANQGSEA. The CDR3 DNA reads as TGCGGCGTTCCCGTACTAGCGGGAAGGGGAGGGACCCAGTACTTC. It is translated as CGVPVLAGRGGTQYF.

In its sample, this clonotype was seen a few times. This chain's CDR3 is CASSLARQETQYF. The CDR3 bases are TGTGCCAGCAGCTTAGCCCGTCAAGAGACCCAGTACTTC. The chain is built from TRBV7-2 and TRBJ2-5; unclear D gene. The V gene's germline CDR1 is SGHTA and CDR2 FQGNSA. This CDR3 comprises 13 residues. With 0 bases removed from V and 2 bases from J, the gap between germline ends came to 4 bases.

By share, this clonotype counts as large. The CDR3 DNA sequence: TGTGCCAGCAGCTTACGATGGACAGGGGAAAACGAGCAGTACTTC. It encodes CASSLRWTGENEQYF. This chain connects TRBV11-2 to TRBJ2-7, with 9 bases matching TRBD1. The CDR3 is 15 residues long. V dropped 2 bases and J dropped 5; count of bases not matched to a gene: 7. CDR1 is SGHAT and CDR2 is FQNNGV in the germline V gene. The variable domain in full, completed from reference TRBV11-2 and TRBJ2-7, reads EAGVAQSPRYKIIEKRQSVAFWCNPISGHATLYWYQQILGQGPKLLIQFQNNGVVDDSQLPKDRFSAERLKGVDSTLKIQPAKLEDSAVYLCASSLRWTGENEQYFGPGTRLTVT.

About this clonotype: The junction departs from germline at one end; a sequencing error may be responsible. CDR3 in amino acids: CTSRYNRVPEASF. The CDR3 bases are TGTACCAGCAGGTATAACAGGGTCCCTGAAGCTTCCTTT. This rearrangement joins TRBV6-1 to TRBJ1-1; D is possibly TRBD1 (6 bases). Germline CDR1 reads MNHNS; CDR2 reads SASEGT. The CDR3 spans 13 residues.

In regard to this clonotype: At one end the junction does not follow the germline gene, possibly because of a read error. The chain couples TRBV6-2 or TRBV6-3 to TRBJ2-7; D is unresolved. The CDR3 runs to 12 residues. The germline V gene has CDR1 MNHEY and CDR2 SVGEGT. The CDR3 loop is CASTSSVYEQNF. CDR3 in DNA: TGTGCCAGCACATCTAGTGTCTACGAGCAGAACTTC.

This chain connects TRBV12-3 or TRBV12-4 to TRBJ2-1, with D unclear. The CDR3 loop spans 16 amino acids. V lost 5 bases, J lost 4 bases, and 18 bases lay in between. CDR3 sequence reads: CASSPSGVFFYNEQFF. The CDR3 nucleotides read TGTGCCAGCAGTCCCTCCGGAGTTTTTTTTTACAATGAGCAGTTCTTC.

Concerning this clonotype: The junction shows a germline mismatch at one end, possibly a read error. V and J are TRBV11-3 and TRBJ2-1; the D is unclear. The CDR3 contains 14 residues. Looked up from germline, CDR1 is SGHNT and CDR2 is YENEEA. Written as DNA, the CDR3 is TGTGCCAACAGCATAGGCGTCTCGGACAATGAGCAGTTCTTC. Translation gives CANSIGVSDNEQFF.

Comment on this clonotype: This likely comes from a read error, as the CDR3 has no conserved phenylalanine or tryptophan at its end. This rearrangement joins TRBV11-3 to TRBJ2-7; TRBD1 agrees at 7 bases. This CDR3 is 13 amino acids long. J lost 2 bases, V lost 5 bases, and 3 bases had no gene match. Germline V lookup: CDR1 SGHNT, CDR2 YENEEA. This CDR3 is CASSMGQPYEQYL. The CDR3 DNA follows: TGTGCCAGCAGCATGGGACAGCCCTACGAGCAGTACCTC.